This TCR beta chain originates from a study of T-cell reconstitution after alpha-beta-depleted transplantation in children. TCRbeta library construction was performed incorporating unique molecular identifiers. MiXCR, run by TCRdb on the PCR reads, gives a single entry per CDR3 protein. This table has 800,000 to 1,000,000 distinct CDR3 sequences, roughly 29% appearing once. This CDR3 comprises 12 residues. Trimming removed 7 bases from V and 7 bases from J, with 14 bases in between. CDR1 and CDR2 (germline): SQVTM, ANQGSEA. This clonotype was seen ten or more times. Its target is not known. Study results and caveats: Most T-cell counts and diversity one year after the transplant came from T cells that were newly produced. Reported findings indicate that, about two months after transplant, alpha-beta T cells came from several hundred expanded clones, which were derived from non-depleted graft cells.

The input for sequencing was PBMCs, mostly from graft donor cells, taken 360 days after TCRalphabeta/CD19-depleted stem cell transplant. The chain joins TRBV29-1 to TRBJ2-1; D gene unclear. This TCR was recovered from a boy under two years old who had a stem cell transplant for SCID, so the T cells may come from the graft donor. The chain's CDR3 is CSEFRVSNEQFF. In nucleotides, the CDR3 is TGCAGCGAATTTCGGGTTAGTAATGAGCAGTTCTTC.